These 9 T cell receptor beta chains share one sample of origin, sequenced in a study of T cells in localized non-small cell lung cancer. Some clones are missing from TCRdb's copy, which holds only in-frame ones; the method was immunoSEQ multiplex PCR. Among 15,000 to 20,000 clones listed, around four fifths were seen once. Sequenced here: peripheral blood, sampled before any cancer treatment. Source of these receptors: a female donor at least 60 years old with stage I lung adenocarcinoma.

The chain employs TRBV5-6 and TRBJ1-1; D is undetermined. CDR1 and CDR2 (germline): SGHDT, YYEEEE. V gave up 1 base and J gave up 4 bases, with 8 bases separating them. This CDR3 is 13 amino acids long. This CDR3 reads CASSLWLSTEAFF. The CDR3 region has the DNA TGTGCCAGCAGCTTGTGGCTCAGCACTGAAGCTTTCTTT. The full variable domain, completed using reference TRBV5-6 and TRBJ1-1, is DAGVTQSPTHLIKTRGQQVTLRCSPKSGHDTVSWYQQALGQGPQFIFQYYEEEERQRGNFPDRFSGHQFPNYSSELNVNALLLGDSALYLCASSLWLSTEAFFGQGTRLTVV.

This chain joins TRBV7-2 and TRBJ1-5, with D perhaps matching TRBD1 (5 bases). Trimming shortened V by 5 bases and J by 2 bases, and 10 bases separated the two germline ends. Germline assignment: CDR1 SGHTA and CDR2 FQGNSA. CDR3 length: 14 residues. The CDR3 loop reads CASSPWGGNQPQHF. CDR3 nucleotide sequence: TGTGCCAGCAGCCCCTGGGGGGGCAATCAGCCCCAGCATTTT.

J is TRBJ2-5 and V is TRBV6-6; TRBD2 is a possible D gene (5 bases). The CDR3 totals 14 residues. Germline V gives CDR1 MNHNY, CDR2 SVGAGI (reference sequence). Trimming took off 4 bases at V and 4 bases at J, with 13 bases between the two ends. DNA of the CDR3: TGTGCCAGCAGTTTACTCCCGGGGTCAGAGACCCAGTACTTC. This encodes CASSLLPGSETQYF.

The J gene is TRBJ2-3, the V gene TRBV7-3, with D perhaps matching TRBD1 (5 bases). This CDR3 contains 13 residues. With 5 bases removed from V and 4 bases from J, the gap between germline ends came to 10 bases. CDR1 and CDR2 (germline): SGHTA, FQGTGA. CDR3 sequence (DNA): TGTGCCAGCAGCAACGACAGAGCAGATACGCAGTATTTT. Amino acid sequence: CASSNDRADTQYF.

This clone is medium-sized in the sample. The CDR3, as DNA: TGTGCCAGCAGCCCCGATTGGACAGGGGACTATGGCTACACCTTC. Translation: CASSPDWTGDYGYTF. This rearrangement joins TRBV16 to TRBJ1-2; 9 bases align to TRBD1. V lost 4 bases to trimming and J lost 3 bases; unmatched junction nucleotides: 6. This CDR3 has 15 residues. Germline CDR1 is KGHSY and CDR2 is FQNENV. The entire variable domain, with the rest obtained from reference TRBV16 and TRBJ1-2, is as follows: GEEVAQTPKHLVRGEGQKAKLYCAPIKGHSYVFWYQQVLKNEFKFLISFQNENVFDETGMPKERFSAKCLPNSPCSLEIQATKLEDSAVYFCASSPDWTGDYGYTFGSGTRLTVV.

V usage is TRBV5-5 and J usage is TRBJ2-7; a weak D match, TRBD2 (5 bases). The CDR3 sequence is 14 residues long. V lost 0 bases, J lost 4 bases, and 11 bases lay in between. In germline, CDR1 is SGHKS, CDR2 YYEKEE (reference sequence). The CDR3 DNA reads as TGTGCCAGCAGCTTGGGCCCCGGGGAGTACGAGCAGTACTTC. This codes for CASSLGPGEYEQYF.

This clone has only one observation. This chain uses TRBV6-1 with TRBJ2-2, with D maybe TRBD1 (5 bases). Trimming took off 6 bases at V and 5 bases at J, with 10 bases between the two ends. Germline V gene lookup returns CDR1 MNHNS and CDR2 SASEGT. The CDR3 runs to 13 residues. CDR3 nucleotide sequence: TGTGCCAGCAGCCCCAAGGGGACCGGGGAGCTGTTTTTT. Translated: CASSPKGTGELFF.

The J gene is TRBJ1-1, the V gene TRBV7-2; the D gene is possibly TRBD1 (5 bases). The V and J ends lost 5 bases and 4 bases respectively, with 14 bases between them. Germline lookup yields CDR1 SGHTA and CDR2 FQGNSA. The CDR3 runs 14 residues. CDR3 protein: CASSTHTGITEAFF. CDR3 DNA sequence: TGTGCCAGCAGCACCCACACAGGAATCACTGAAGCTTTCTTT.

This clone came up a few times. The chain uses TRBV19 and TRBJ1-4; D possibly corresponds to TRBD1 (5 bases). Between the trimmed V and J ends, which lost 9 bases and 12 bases, there was a span of 11 bases. The CDR3 length is 10 residues. Germline CDR1 reads LNHDA; CDR2 reads SQIVND (reference sequence). The CDR3 DNA sequence: TGTGCCAGCTCGAGGGGAGAACTGTTTTTT. Protein product: CASSRGELFF.